This T cell receptor (beta chain) is drawn from a study of regulatory T cells in long-lasting Graves disease (dated by TCRdb to about 2021). For context, the study as a whole: Patients with newly diagnosed Graves' disease had been on antithyroid drugs for under 3 months. Patients with persistent Graves' disease were compared with patients with newly diagnosed Graves' disease using TCR sequencing and RNA sequencing of peripheral blood. The study was registered as a clinical trial and conducted in China. A total of roughly 35 samples were covered by TCR sequencing, comprising around 13 persistent and some 20 newly diagnosed Graves' disease patients.

General findings and caveats noted by the study authors: Sequencing and analysis were restricted to the TCR beta chain. The authors noted that the small sample size was a limitation that may lower accuracy. Lower TCR Shannon entropy and fewer highly expanded clones were observed in persistent Graves' disease patients than in newly diagnosed patients, which suggested clonal expansion. Persistent disease showed preferential use of TRBV28, TRBJ1-2 and TRBJ2-5, whereas newly diagnosed disease favored TRBV20-1 and TRBJ2-1. A larger number of public clonotypes was shared among persistent patients (approximately 3,000) than among newly diagnosed patients (about 990). The study examined only peripheral blood because the primary lesion, thyroid tissue, could not be accessed.

Its CDR3 holds 15 amino acids, cysteine through phenylalanine. Only the CDR3 region is kept as DNA, spanning 45 bases read in frame from base 1. CDR1 and CDR2 (SGHRS, YFSETQ) derive from the germline V gene. On this clonotype: Which antigen it targets is not known. A read error may be the cause here, since a much bigger clone is one base away.

The library was obtained by multiplex PCR. The reads were generated on an Illumina HiSeq 4000. To build TCR beta libraries, CDR3 regions were amplified by Arm-PCR using iRepertoire HTBI primers. Before sequencing, the PCR products underwent gel purification. The authors' analysis ran thus. A total of around 66 TRBV and some 15 TRBJ segments were identified across samples and were used for gene usage analysis of CDR3 amino acid clonotypes. Filtered high-quality paired reads were merged into contigs using COPE and FqMerger. BLAST was used to align contigs to IMGT TRBV, TRBD and TRBJ reference genes, and CDR3 was defined according to IMGT. Clonotypes above 0.1% frequency were classified as highly expanded clones. Shannon entropy was used to measure repertoire diversity, and the Gini coefficient was used to measure V-J evenness. A clonotype was considered public if more than one individual shared it. TCRdb cleaned the public reads at Q25 with fastp, built clones with MiXCR and kept in-frame beta chains. Duplicate CDR3 protein sequences are folded into a single record with the most common DNA and genes. For this entry, the V and J calls and clone size follow TCRdb and not the study's own pipeline. The sample records almost 450,000 distinct CDR3 sequences, roughly 17% of which are singletons. About 11% of the sample is in the top ten clones.

The sample's time point label, in plain terms: newly diagnosed GD, antithyroid drugs for less than 3 months. RNA was extracted from PBMCs in TRIzol for both TCR sequencing and RNA sequencing. The diagnosis of Graves' disease followed American Thyroid Association guidelines. The patients came from an endocrinology department in Xi'an, China. Each patient gave about 9.1 milliliters of peripheral blood, collected in an EDTA anticoagulant tube. Ficoll Paque Plus density gradient separation was used to isolate PBMCs, and no further T cell sorting was performed. RNA quality was checked with an Agilent 2100 Bioanalyzer and agarose gel, and concentration with a NanoDrop 2000. This same sample was also part of a study on T cells in Graves' hyperthyroidism and ophthalmopathy. As noted in the second study: Stable Graves' hyperthyroidism was defined as the absence of progression to ophthalmopathy over 18 months of follow-up. Hyperthyroidism patients were aged 18 to 65 years and newly diagnosed, with disease duration of less than 2 months. Patients with uncontrolled infections, other autoimmune diseases, pregnancy or lactation were excluded. Clinical symptoms, serum thyroxine and TRAb, thyroid ultrasound, and orbital computed tomography formed the basis for the diagnoses. The first round of RT-PCR for the TCR CDR3 was performed with the HTBI primer set and the Qiagen OneStep RT-PCR kit. Most expanded thyroid clonotypes (frequency above 0.001) were also found in blood, which suggests that blood repertoires may mirror thyroid immune responses. Ophthalmopathy was separated from stable hyperthyroidism by a 13 V-J signature model, with around 90% sensitivity and roughly 81% specificity obtained in cross-validation and 80%/75% obtained in testing. In validation, progression to ophthalmopathy was predicted by the model with nearly 71% sensitivity and 72.22% specificity, a median of about 6.8 months before onset. TCR V-J signatures able to tell the groups apart were searched for in a discovery cohort of 90 to 100 patients, of whom 43 had Graves' ophthalmopathy and about 60 had stable Graves' hyperthyroidism. Whether ophthalmopathy could be predicted prospectively was tested in an independent validation cohort made up of 18 to 20 hyperthyroidism patients plus 17 patients who later progressed to ophthalmopathy. The 75 to 100 discovery patients were randomly split 7:3 into training and test sets. In addition, the study compared T-cell repertoires in thyroid tissue and in blood from six Graves' hyperthyroidism patients. Once sampling was done, hyperthyroidism patients were given methimazole at a starting dose of 30 mg daily, whereas ophthalmopathy patients were given high-dose intravenous methylprednisolone. A second multiplex PCR round built the libraries, followed by size selection and purification. Libraries were sequenced paired-end with 100 bp reads on an Illumina HiSeq2000. SOAPnuke was used to process the raw data, removing reads that contained adapters or uncalled bases, had a mean Phred below 15, or lacked an exact match to the constant primer or identifier. High-quality paired reads were merged with COPE v1.2.5, and unique nucleotide sequences were defined as clonotypes. Clonotypes were aligned to IMGT TRBV, TRBD and TRBJ reference segments using MiTCR v1.1. Analysis was restricted to V-J combinations with a frequency above 0.0001, which covered 99% to 99.2% of repertoires. A TCS score was defined as the ratio of F50 (clonal expansion) to E x V (chaos), with BLOSUM62-based TCRdist applied between CDR3 peptides within each V-J. Welch's t-statistics and random forest reduced just over 500 V-J features to 10 to 15, which were used in a naive Bayes classifier (R e1071). Sample size was not statistically predetermined, and blinding of investigators to group allocation was not performed. The paper reports TCR Vbeta CDR3 sequencing of 135 peripheral blood samples: 43 ophthalmopathy, around 80 hyperthyroidism and around 17 progressor patients.

The receptor was derived from a woman in her 30s with Graves disease. Donor details come from another sample of the same person, matched by shared clones. This specimen was peripheral blood mononuclear cells (PBMCs), taken at new diagnosis, from a patient treated with antithyroid drugs. The chain employs TRBV5-1 and TRBJ2-7, and TRBD1 matches 10 of the central bases. The DNA reads as follows: TGCGCCAGCAGCCCCCCGTCGGGACAGGGGAGCGAGCTGTACTTC. Its amino acids are CASSPPSGQGSELYF.